This entry features one TCR beta chain sequence. What it binds is unknown. The data derive from a study of early T cells in non-severe SARS-CoV-2 infection. Study summary: Sequenced material consisted of bulk RNA (from unsorted whole blood), and chains were unpaired.

TCRdb called the 5' RACE reads again in MiXCR, with one record for every CDR3 protein. This sample has 50,000 to 65,000 distinct CDR3 sequences, with 10% to 15% found just once. General study results and limits: Clonotype matching in VDJdb favored anti-spike CD8 responses and did not capture private and CD4 specificities.

Input material: whole blood. This TCR was recovered from an adult who was a healthcare worker with PCR-confirmed SARS-CoV-2 infection or an uninfected control (not recorded which).

As DNA, the CDR3 is TGTGCCAGCAGCCCTGGACAAGGGGAGGCCGGGGAGCTGTTTTTT. As protein: CASSPGQGEAGELFF. The chain employs TRBV7-2 and TRBJ2-2; weak D call: TRBD2 (6 bases). The V and J ends lost 5 bases and 6 bases respectively, with 16 bases between them. Germline CDR1 reads SGHTA; CDR2 reads FQGNSA. The CDR3 is made up of 15 amino acids.